This T cell receptor beta chain was documented in a study of cytomegalovirus exposure and HLA in healthy donors. Study information: About 85 million unique TCR sequences came from HLA-typed donors in an early release. When fewer than 500 donors were genotyped, about 81% of them were found to fall in the Caucasian-associated ancestry cluster.

The primer mix had 60 Vbeta and 13 Jbeta primers. TCRdb's copy holds only in-frame clones and misses some; the assay was immunoSEQ multiplex PCR. The table includes approximately 100,000 clones, about 74% detected once. Study outcomes and limitations: A missense variant in DCLRE1C was later tied to TCR beta V- and J-gene trimming.

Note on this clone: As yet, its antigen is unknown.

There were likely unrecorded immune exposures, though donors were nominally healthy when sampled. V trimming: 6 bases; J trimming: 6 bases; junction bases outside the gene matches: 11. From germline, CDR1 is SGHDT and CDR2 YYEEEE. The CDR3 runs 14 residues. The origin of this receptor is a man in his sixties in good health and CMV-seropositive. The rearrangement links TRBV5-6 to TRBJ1-2; 7 bases are shared with TRBD1. Sequenced sample: PBMCs. CDR3 nucleotides: TGTGCCAGCAACAAACAGGGGCCAAGGGATGGCTACACCTTC. Protein product: CASNKQGPRDGYTF.